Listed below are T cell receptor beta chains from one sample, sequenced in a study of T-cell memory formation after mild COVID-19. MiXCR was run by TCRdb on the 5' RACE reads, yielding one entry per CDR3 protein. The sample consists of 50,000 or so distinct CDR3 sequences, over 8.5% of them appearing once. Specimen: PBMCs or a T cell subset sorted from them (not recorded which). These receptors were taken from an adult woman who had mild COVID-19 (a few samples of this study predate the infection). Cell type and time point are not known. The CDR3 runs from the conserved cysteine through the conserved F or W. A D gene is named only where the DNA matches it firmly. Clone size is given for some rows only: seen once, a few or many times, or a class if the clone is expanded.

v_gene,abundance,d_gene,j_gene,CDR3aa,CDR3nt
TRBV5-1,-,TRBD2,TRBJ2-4,CASSLGWPSGGLAKNIQYF,TGCGCCAGCAGCTTGGGATGGCCTAGCGGGGGGCTAGCCAAAAACATTCAGTACTTC
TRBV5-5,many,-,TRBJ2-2,CASSLGGNTGELFF,TGTGCCAGCAGCTTGGGGGGGAACACCGGGGAGCTGTTTTTT
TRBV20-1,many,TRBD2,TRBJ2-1,CSSGLAGGDEQFF,TGCAGTTCCGGACTAGCGGGAGGGGATGAGCAGTTCTTC
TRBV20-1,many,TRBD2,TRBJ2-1,CSARARLAGYNEQFF,TGCAGTGCTAGAGCTAGACTAGCTGGCTACAATGAGCAGTTCTTC
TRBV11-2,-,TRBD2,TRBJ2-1,CASSFRGKLANWGEQFF,TGTGCCAGCAGCTTTAGGGGCAAACTAGCGAATTGGGGGGAGCAGTTCTTC
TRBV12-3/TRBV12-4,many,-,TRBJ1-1,CASSPSLAAFF,TGTGCCAGCAGTCCCTCGTTGGCAGCTTTCTTT
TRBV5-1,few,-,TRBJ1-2,CASSPATTNYGYTF,TGCGCCAGCAGCCCGGCTACGACTAACTATGGCTACACCTTC
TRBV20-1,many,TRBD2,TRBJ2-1,CSATGLAGDNEQFF,TGCAGTGCCACCGGGCTAGCGGGAGACAATGAGCAGTTCTTC
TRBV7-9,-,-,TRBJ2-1,CASSSALGRLTRDEQFF,TGTGCCAGCAGCTCCGCCCTTGGGCGCCTGACCCGGGATGAGCAGTTCTTC
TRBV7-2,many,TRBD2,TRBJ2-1,CASSSVAGARNEQFF,TGTGCCAGCAGCTCCGTAGCGGGAGCTAGGAATGAGCAGTTCTTC
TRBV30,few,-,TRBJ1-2,CAWSIQEGIGYTF,TGTGCCTGGAGTATCCAAGAAGGTATTGGCTACACCTTC
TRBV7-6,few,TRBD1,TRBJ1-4,CASSLVTGTGLWWKEKLFF,TGTGCCAGCAGCTTAGTTACCGGGACAGGTCTGTGGTGGAAAGAAAAACTGTTTTTT
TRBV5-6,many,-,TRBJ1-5,CASSSQGRQPQHF,TGTGCCAGCAGCTCCCAGGGTCGGCAGCCCCAGCATTTT
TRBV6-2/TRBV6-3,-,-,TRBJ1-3,CASRDPVGQSGNTIYF,TGTGCCAGCAGGGATCCAGTTGGACAGTCTGGAAACACCATATATTTT
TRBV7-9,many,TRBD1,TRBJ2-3,CASSSGTGGSTDTQYF,TGTGCCAGCAGCTCTGGGACAGGGGGTAGCACAGATACGCAGTATTTT
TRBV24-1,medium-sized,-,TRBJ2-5,CATSERTAPQETQYF,TGTGCCACCAGTGAGCGGACAGCCCCGCAAGAGACCCAGTACTTC
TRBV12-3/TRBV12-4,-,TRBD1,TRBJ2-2,CASSLGTGMNTGELFF,TGTGCCAGCAGTCTCGGGACAGGGATGAACACCGGGGAGCTGTTTTTT
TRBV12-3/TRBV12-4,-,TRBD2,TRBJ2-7,CASRGTSGAYEQYF,TGTGCCAGCAGGGGGACTAGCGGGGCATACGAGCAGTACTTC
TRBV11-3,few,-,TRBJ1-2,CASSSTQGYGYTF,TGTGCCAGCAGCTCAACGCAGGGCTATGGCTACACCTTC
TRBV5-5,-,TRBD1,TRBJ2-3,CASSLRGQRTDTQYF,TGTGCCAGCAGCTTGAGGGGGCAGCGCACAGATACGCAGTATTTT
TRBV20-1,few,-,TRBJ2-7,CSARGGYEQYF,TGCAGTGCGAGAGGGGGCTACGAGCAGTACTTC
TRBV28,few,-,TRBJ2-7,CASSFSLAELAYEQYF,TGTGCCAGCAGTTTCTCGCTAGCTGAACTGGCTTACGAGCAGTACTTC
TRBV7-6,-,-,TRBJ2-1,CASSPRNSYNEQFF,TGTGCCAGCAGCCCCCGGAACTCCTACAATGAGCAGTTCTTC
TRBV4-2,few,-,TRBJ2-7,CASSQDYRTYEQYF,TGTGCCAGCAGCCAAGATTACAGGACCTACGAGCAGTACTTC
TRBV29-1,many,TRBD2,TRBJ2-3,CSASPPGRGASTDTQYF,TGCAGCGCCTCCCCGCCCGGGAGGGGGGCTAGCACAGATACGCAGTATTTT
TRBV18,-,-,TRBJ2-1,CASSRRGDEQFF,TGTGCCAGCTCACGAAGGGGTGATGAGCAGTTCTTC
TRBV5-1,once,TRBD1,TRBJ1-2,CTSSLGGANYGYTF,TGCACCAGCAGCTTAGGGGGCGCCAACTATGGCTACACCTTC
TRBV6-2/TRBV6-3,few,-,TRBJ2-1,CASSYSGGYSNEQFF,TGTGCCAGCAGTTACTCGGGGGGCTATTCCAATGAGCAGTTCTTC
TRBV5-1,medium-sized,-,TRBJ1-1,CASSLWQGNTEAFF,TGCGCCAGCAGCTTGTGGCAGGGGAACACTGAAGCTTTCTTT
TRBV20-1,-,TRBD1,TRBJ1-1,CSAGRPGQGREAFF,TGCAGTGCTGGAAGACCGGGACAGGGCCGTGAAGCTTTCTTT
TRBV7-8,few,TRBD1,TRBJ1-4,CASSLGGTGDEKLFF,TGTGCCAGCAGCTTAGGGGGGACAGGGGACGAAAAACTGTTTTTT
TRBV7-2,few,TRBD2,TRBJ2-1,CASSGGLAASNEQFF,TGTGCCAGCAGCGGGGGACTAGCGGCCTCAAATGAGCAGTTCTTC
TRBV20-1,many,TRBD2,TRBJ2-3,CSAVGRGDTQYF,TGCAGTGCTGTGGGGAGGGGAGATACGCAGTATTTT
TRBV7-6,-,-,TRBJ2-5,CASSSILRGETQYF,TGTGCCAGCAGCTCGATACTTCGAGGGGAGACCCAGTACTTC
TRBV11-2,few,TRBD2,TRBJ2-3,CASSPLAGGFTDTQYF,TGTGCCAGCAGCCCACTAGCGGGAGGCTTCACAGATACGCAGTATTTT
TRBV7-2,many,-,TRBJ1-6,CASSEAGTLFHF,TGTGCCAGCAGCGAAGCCGGGACACTGTTCCACTTT
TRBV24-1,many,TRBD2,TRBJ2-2,CATSDLRSAGVGTGELFF,TGTGCCACCAGTGATTTGCGGTCAGCGGGAGTAGGCACCGGGGAGCTGTTTTTT
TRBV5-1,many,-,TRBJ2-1,CASSLGSRWGNEQFF,TGCGCCAGCAGCTTGGGGTCCCGTTGGGGCAATGAGCAGTTCTTC
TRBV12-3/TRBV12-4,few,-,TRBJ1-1,CASSFKELNTEAFF,TGTGCCAGCAGTTTTAAGGAACTGAACACTGAAGCTTTCTTT
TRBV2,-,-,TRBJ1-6,CASRMGPSYNSPLHF,TGTGCCAGCAGGATGGGGCCATCCTATAATTCACCCCTCCACTTT
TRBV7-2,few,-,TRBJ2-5,CASSAGSVLETQYF,TGTGCCAGCAGCGCGGGATCGGTATTAGAGACCCAGTACTTC
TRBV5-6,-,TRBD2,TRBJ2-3,CASSRGLADTSTDTQYF,TGTGCCAGCAGCAGGGGACTAGCGGATACTAGCACAGATACGCAGTATTTT
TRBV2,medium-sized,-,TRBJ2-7,CASSEEPGEQYF,TGTGCCAGCAGTGAAGAGCCGGGGGAGCAGTACTTC
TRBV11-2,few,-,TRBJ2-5,CASSGRIRLAETQYF,TGTGCCAGCAGCGGCCGGATTCGCCTCGCAGAGACCCAGTACTTC
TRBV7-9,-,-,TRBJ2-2,CASSPFQGTGELFF,TGTGCCAGCAGCCCTTTCCAGGGCACCGGGGAGCTGTTTTTT